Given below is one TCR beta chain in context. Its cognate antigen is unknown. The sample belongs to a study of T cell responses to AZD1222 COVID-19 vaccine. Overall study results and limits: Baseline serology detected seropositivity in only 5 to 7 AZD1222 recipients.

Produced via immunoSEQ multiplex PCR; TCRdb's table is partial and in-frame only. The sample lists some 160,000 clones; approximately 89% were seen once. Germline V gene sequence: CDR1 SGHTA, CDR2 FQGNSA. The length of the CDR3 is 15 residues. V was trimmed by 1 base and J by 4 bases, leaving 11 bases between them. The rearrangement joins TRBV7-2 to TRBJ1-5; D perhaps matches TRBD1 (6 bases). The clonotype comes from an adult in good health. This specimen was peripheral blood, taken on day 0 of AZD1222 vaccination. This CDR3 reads CASSLVRGENQPQHF. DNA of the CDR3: TGTGCCAGCAGCTTAGTCAGGGGAGAAAATCAGCCCCAGCATTTT.